This T cell receptor beta chain was found in a study of CD4 T cells in lung cancer (dated by TCRdb to about 2019). Study-level background: The study screened blood T cells of NSCLC patients for responses to candidate mutation-encoded neoepitopes and isolated neoantigen-specific CD4+ T-cell clones and TCRs. Aged 60 to 69 when blood was donated, the resected patients, most of whom were former smokers, had either lung adenocarcinoma or squamous cell carcinoma. Before blood donation, patients had received treatments including platinum chemotherapy, and some received nivolumab or pembrolizumab. The frequency of neoantigen-specific clonotypes in tumor resections, non-adjacent lung and cultured T-cell products was followed using TCRB deep sequencing. Study-level results and caveats: Some blood-derived responses might reflect in vitro priming of naive T cells or cross-reactivity rather than memory responses to the cancer.

Counted from cysteine to phenylalanine, this CDR3 has 13 amino acids. The read is trimmed to its CDR3 DNA, 39 bases read in frame from base 1. V lost 3 bases and J lost 7 bases; the stretch between them is 7 bases long. Looking up the germline V gene yields CDR1 SGHTA and CDR2 FQGTGA. On this clone itself: Its antigen remains undetermined. No per-base quality is available; no much larger clone lies one base away.

The protocol used for the library was the immunoSEQ multiplex PCR assay. Qiagen DNeasy or QIAamp micro DNA kits were used to isolate DNA, and the Adaptive Biotechnology human TCRB sequencing kit was used to sequence TCRB. TCRB libraries were sequenced on an Illumina MiSeq. The original methods were these. TCRB sequence data were analyzed with the kit provider's software, and tumor enrichment of clonotype templates was tested with Fisher's exact test. In its TCRdb copy, this immuneACCESS table keeps in-frame sequences only and misses some clones. Where compared with another copy, unresolved V genes explain less than half of these, and the others have no known cause. From that table come the V and J calls and clone size; the DNA was used to work out D and trimming. The sample contains about 1,200 clones, roughly 60% of them found a single time. Of the sample, roughly 63% falls within the top ten clones.

Tumor-infiltrating lymphocyte cultures were grown from 6-12 tumor fragments in high-dose IL2 (roughly 6,000 U/mL) for about 5 weeks. The V and J genes are TRBV7-3 and TRBJ1-6; the D gene lacks a confident call. The receptor was isolated from a woman in her sixties with non-small cell lung cancer. Sequencing input: cultured cells derived from lung. CDR3 protein: CASSLDGNSPLHF. The bases read TGTGCCAGCAGCTTGGACGGAAATTCACCCCTCCACTTT.